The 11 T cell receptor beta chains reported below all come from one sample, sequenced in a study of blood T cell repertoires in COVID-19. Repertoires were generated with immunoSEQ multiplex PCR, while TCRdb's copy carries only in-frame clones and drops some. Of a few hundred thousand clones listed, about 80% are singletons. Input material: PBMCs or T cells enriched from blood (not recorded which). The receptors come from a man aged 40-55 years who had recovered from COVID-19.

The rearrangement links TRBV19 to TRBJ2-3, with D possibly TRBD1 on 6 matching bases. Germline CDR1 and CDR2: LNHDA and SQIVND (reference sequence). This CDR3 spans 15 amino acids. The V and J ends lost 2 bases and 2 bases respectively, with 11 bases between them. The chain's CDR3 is CASSITGSDTDTQYF. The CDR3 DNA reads TGTGCCAGTAGTATAACAGGGTCGGACACAGATACGCAGTATTTT.

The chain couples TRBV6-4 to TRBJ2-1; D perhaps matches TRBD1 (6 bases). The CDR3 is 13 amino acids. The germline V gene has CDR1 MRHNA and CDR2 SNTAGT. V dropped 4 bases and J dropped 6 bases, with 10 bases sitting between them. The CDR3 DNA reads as TGTGCCAGCAGTGTCGGACAGACCAATGAGCAGTTCTTC. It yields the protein CASSVGQTNEQFF.

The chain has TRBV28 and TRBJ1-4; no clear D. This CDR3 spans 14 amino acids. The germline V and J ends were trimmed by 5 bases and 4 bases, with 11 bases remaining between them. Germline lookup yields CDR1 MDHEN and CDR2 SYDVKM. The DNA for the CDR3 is TGTGCCAGCAGTAAACAGAGCTATAATGAAAAACTGTTTTTT. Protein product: CASSKQSYNEKLFF. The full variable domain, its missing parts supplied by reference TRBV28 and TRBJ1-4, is DVKVTQSSRYLVKRTGEKVFLECVQDMDHENMFWYRQDPGLGLRLIYFSYDVKMKEKGDIPEGYSVSREKKERFSLILESASTNQTSMYLCASSKQSYNEKLFFGSGTQLSVL.

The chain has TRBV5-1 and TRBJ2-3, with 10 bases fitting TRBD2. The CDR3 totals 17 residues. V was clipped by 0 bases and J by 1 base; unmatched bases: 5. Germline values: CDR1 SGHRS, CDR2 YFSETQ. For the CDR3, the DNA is TGCGCCAGCAGCTTGGTTCCTAGCGGGGGCCGCACAGATACGCAGTATTTT. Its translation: CASSLVPSGGRTDTQYF.

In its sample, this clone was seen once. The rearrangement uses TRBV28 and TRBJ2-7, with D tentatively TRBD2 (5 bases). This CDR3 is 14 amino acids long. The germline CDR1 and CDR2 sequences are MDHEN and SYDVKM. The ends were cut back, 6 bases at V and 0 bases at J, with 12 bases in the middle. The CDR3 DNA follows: TGTGCCAGCAGAGCAACGGGGTCCTCCTACGAGCAGTACTTC. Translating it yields CASRATGSSYEQYF.

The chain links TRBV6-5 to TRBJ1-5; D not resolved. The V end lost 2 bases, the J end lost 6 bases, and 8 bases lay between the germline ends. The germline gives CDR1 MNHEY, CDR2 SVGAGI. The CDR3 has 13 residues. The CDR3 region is CASSYARLQPQHF. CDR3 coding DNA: TGTGCCAGCAGTTACGCGAGACTTCAGCCCCAGCATTTT.

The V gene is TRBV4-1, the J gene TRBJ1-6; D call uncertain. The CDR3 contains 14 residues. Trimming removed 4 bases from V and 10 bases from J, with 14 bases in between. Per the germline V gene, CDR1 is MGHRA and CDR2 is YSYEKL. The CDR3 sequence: CASSRVGVESPLHF. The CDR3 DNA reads TGCGCCAGCAGCCGCGTCGGAGTCGAATCACCCCTCCACTTT.

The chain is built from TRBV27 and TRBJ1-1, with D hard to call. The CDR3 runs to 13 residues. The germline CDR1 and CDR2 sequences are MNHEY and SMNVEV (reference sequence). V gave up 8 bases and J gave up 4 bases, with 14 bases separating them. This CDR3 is CASRGWESTEAFF. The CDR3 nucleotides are TGTGCCAGCCGAGGGTGGGAGAGCACTGAAGCTTTCTTT.

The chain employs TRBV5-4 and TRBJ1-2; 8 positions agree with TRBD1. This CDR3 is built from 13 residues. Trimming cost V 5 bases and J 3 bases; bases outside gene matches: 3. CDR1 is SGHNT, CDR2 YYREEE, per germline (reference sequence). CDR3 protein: CASRPTGDYGYTF. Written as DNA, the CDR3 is TGTGCCAGCAGGCCGACAGGGGACTATGGCTACACCTTC.

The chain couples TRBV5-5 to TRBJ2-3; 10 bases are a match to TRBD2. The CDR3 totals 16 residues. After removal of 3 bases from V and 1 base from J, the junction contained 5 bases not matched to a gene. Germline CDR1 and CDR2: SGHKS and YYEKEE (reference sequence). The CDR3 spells CASSSLAGGGTDTQYF. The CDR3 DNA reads TGTGCCAGCAGCTCCTTAGCGGGGGGAGGCACAGATACGCAGTATTTT.

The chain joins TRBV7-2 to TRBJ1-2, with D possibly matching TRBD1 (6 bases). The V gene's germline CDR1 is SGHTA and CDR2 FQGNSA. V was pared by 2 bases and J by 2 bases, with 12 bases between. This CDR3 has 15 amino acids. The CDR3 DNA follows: TGTGCCAGCAGCTTAAGTGGTGACAGGAACTATGGCTACACCTTC. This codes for CASSLSGDRNYGYTF.